This T cell receptor (beta chain) was sequenced during a study of blood T cells in healthy people across ages. The sample, about 9.2 milliliters of peripheral blood, was drawn from each donor. This clonotype has just a few counts. Primers used in a second PCR of about 7 to 12 cycles were a sample-barcoded 5' primer and a J-beta primer mix. One entry per CDR3 protein, called by TCRdb with MiXCR from the 5' RACE reads. The sample has around 1,500,000 distinct CDR3 sequences, around 42% seen once. The germline V gene has CDR1 MNHEY and CDR2 SVGAGI. This CDR3 spans 16 amino acids. Between the trimmed V and J ends, which lost 5 bases and 2 bases, there was a span of 17 bases.

This chain joins TRBV6-5 and TRBJ2-3, with D possibly matching TRBD1 (5 bases). The receptor's source is a woman under 30 in good health. Sample: blood. CDR3 nucleotide sequence: TGTGCCAGCAGTCCCCCAGGGTCCCTTAACACAGATACGCAGTATTTT. It encodes CASSPPGSLNTDTQYF.